This TCR beta chain was retrieved from a study of vaccination and CD4 T cells after COVID-19. Treatment described: roughly 10-day PBMC culture with coronavirus spike peptide pools or control peptides (ViraFEST assay). A remark on this clonotype: The antigen remains undetermined.

Sequencing of DNA taken from cultured CD4+ T cells relied on the Oncomine TCR Beta short-read assay. TCRdb called the PCR reads again in MiXCR, with one record for every CDR3 protein. The profile shows roughly 17,000 distinct CDR3 sequences, almost 40% of them singletons. The TCR was taken from a human donor who had recovered from COVID-19. The sample consisted of CD4+ T cells from blood, cultured in vitro.

The CDR3 DNA is TGCGCCAGCAGTACCGGACTAGCGGGAGGGGAGACCCAGTACTTC. Translation gives CASSTGLAGGETQYF. The rearrangement joins TRBV5-1 to TRBJ2-5, with 15 bases that match TRBD2. This CDR3 comprises 15 residues. J lost 5 bases, V lost 5 bases, and 4 bases had no gene match. Germline V CDR1 and CDR2: SGHRS, YFSETQ. The entire variable domain, with the rest obtained from reference TRBV5-1 and TRBJ2-5, is as follows: KAGVTQTPRYLIKTRGQQVTLSCSPISGHRSVSWYQQTPGQGLQFLFEYFSETQRNKGNFPGRFSGRQFSNSRSEMNVSTLELGDSALYLCASSTGLAGGETQYFGPGTRLLVL.